The T cell receptor beta chain under discussion was sequenced for a study of blood T cell repertoires in COVID-19. Original processing notes: Scientists estimated how many nucleated cells there were by amplifying reference gene primers. This table comes from immunoSEQ multiplex PCR, and its TCRdb copy is limited to in-frame clones, with some not included. Clone size and V and J calls were adopted from that table, with D and trimming inferred from the DNA. This sample has about 250,000 clones; 75% to 85% occur once, and the top ten carry approximately 5.1%. From germline, CDR1 is SGHTA and CDR2 FQGTGA. This CDR3 is built from 15 residues. After removal of 5 bases from V and 4 bases from J, the junction contained 10 bases not matched to a gene.

The chain joins TRBV7-3 to TRBJ2-7, with TRBD1 matching 8 bases. Sequenced material: peripheral blood. The TCR sequence derives from a man between 50 and 59 years old with active or convalescent COVID-19. The CDR3 bases are TGTGCCAGCAGCCTAAGCACCGGGACAGGTTACGAGCAGTACTTC. This translates into CASSLSTGTGYEQYF.